The 17 T cell receptor beta chains presented below share a single source sample, sequenced in a study of blood T cell repertoires in COVID-19. Using immunoSEQ multiplex PCR, the repertoire was profiled, and TCRdb retains in-frame clones only, with some absent. This table holds 250,000 to 350,000 clones, 75% to 90% found once. Material: peripheral blood. The receptors come from a woman aged 50 to 60 who had recovered from COVID-19.

The CDR3: CASAGYEQYF. CDR3 DNA: TGTGCCAGCGCCGGGTACGAGCAGTACTTC. The V and J genes are TRBV11-3 and TRBJ2-7; D gene unclear. The CDR3 sequence is 10 residues long. CDR1 and CDR2 (germline): SGHNT, YENEEA. Trimming took off 8 bases at V and 4 bases at J, with 6 bases between the two ends.

This clone was seen only a few times. The chain has TRBV27 and TRBJ2-7; tentative D call: TRBD1 (5 bases). The CDR3 covers 15 residues. Trimming stripped 5 bases from V and 4 bases from J, with 18 bases between. The V gene's germline CDR1 is MNHEY and CDR2 SMNVEV (reference sequence). The DNA for the CDR3 is TGTGCCAGCAGTCCCTCTGTAGGACATATATACGAGCAGTACTTC. Translating gives CASSPSVGHIYEQYF.

This rearrangement joins TRBV7-2 to TRBJ2-5, with D tentatively TRBD1 (6 bases). Between the trimmed V and J ends, which lost 5 bases and 5 bases, there was a span of 15 bases. Germline V lookup: CDR1 SGHTA, CDR2 FQGNSA. The CDR3 is 14 amino acids. The CDR3 loop reads CASSLRTAAETQYF. The CDR3 nucleotides are TGTGCCAGCAGCCTTCGGACAGCCGCGGAGACCCAGTACTTC.

J is TRBJ2-5 and V is TRBV11-2, with TRBD2 identical over 7 bases. J lost 4 bases, V lost 1 base, and 3 bases had no gene match. CDR3 length: 14 amino acids. Germline CDR1 SGHAT, CDR2 FQNNGV. Here the CDR3 reads CASSLGSGAETQYF. CDR3 in DNA: TGTGCCAGCAGCTTAGGGAGCGGGGCAGAGACCCAGTACTTC.

The V gene is TRBV3-1 (or the pseudogene TRBV3-2), the J gene TRBJ2-7; 10 bases align to TRBD1. The CDR3 consists of 16 residues. Trimming at V came to 4 bases and at J to 2 bases, leaving 8 bases not matched to a gene. Germline CDR1 and CDR2: LGHDT and YNNKEL (reference sequence). The CDR3 is CASSLTPGTGAYEQYF. For the CDR3, the DNA is TGTGCCAGCAGCCTTACCCCCGGGACAGGGGCCTACGAGCAGTACTTC.

The chain uses TRBV19 and TRBJ2-3; 11 bases agree with TRBD2. Germline lookup yields CDR1 LNHDA and CDR2 SQIVND (reference sequence). The junction had 8 bases not matched to a gene; V was cut back by 6 bases and J by 3 bases. This CDR3 region has 16 residues. CDR3 coding DNA: TGTGCCAGTAGCCTTAGCGGGGGGGCTTCAACAGATACGCAGTATTTT. This encodes CASSLSGGASTDTQYF.

This rearrangement joins TRBV5-8 to TRBJ1-1; TRBD1 is a possible D gene (6 bases). The CDR3 runs 11 residues. Germline assignment: CDR1 SGHTS and CDR2 YDEGEE. Trimming took off 5 bases at V and 11 bases at J, with 13 bases between the two ends. Here the CDR3 reads CASRYQGSAFF. The DNA of the CDR3 is TGTGCCAGCAGGTATCAGGGGTCGGCTTTCTTT.

The chain carries TRBV6-2 or TRBV6-3 and TRBJ2-5; D is unresolved. The CDR3 runs 13 residues. The ends were cut back, 2 bases at V and 3 bases at J, with 7 bases in the middle. Germline lookup yields CDR1 MNHEY and CDR2 SVGEGT. The CDR3 bases are TGTGCCAGCAGTTACCTTACTAAAGAGACCCAGTACTTC. Protein product: CASSYLTKETQYF.

This sequence joins TRBV7-2 and TRBJ1-1; TRBD1 might be the D (6 bases). The length of the CDR3 is 14 residues. Per germline, CDR1 SGHTA and CDR2 FQGNSA. Trimming took off 5 bases at V and 1 base at J, with 11 bases between the two ends. For the CDR3, the DNA is TGTGCCAGCAGCCCAAACAGGGCGAACACTGAAGCTTTCTTT. This sequence encodes CASSPNRANTEAFF.

The chain links TRBV11-2 to TRBJ2-7; TRBD1 matches at 7 bases. Germline CDR1 SGHAT, CDR2 FQNNGV. CDR3 size: 15 residues. V was pared by 6 bases and J by 5 bases, with 13 bases of the junction left unmatched. DNA of the CDR3: TGTGCCAGCAGAGGGGGAAGTGGACAGGCGAACGAGCAGTACTTC. Its protein is CASRGGSGQANEQYF.

The rearrangement uses TRBV5-6 and TRBJ2-7, with TRBD2 as a possible D gene (5 bases). Germline CDR1 reads SGHDT; CDR2 reads YYEEEE. CDR3 length: 13 residues. V lost 1 base to trimming and J lost 0 bases, with 5 bases between them. The DNA of the CDR3 is TGTGCCAGCAGCTTGCGGGGCTCCTACGAGCAGTACTTC. The encoded protein is CASSLRGSYEQYF.

This clone appeared once. V usage is TRBV9 and J usage is TRBJ1-2; TRBD1 agrees at 8 bases. V trimming: 3 bases; J trimming: 8 bases; junction bases outside the gene matches: 9. The CDR3 sequence is 14 residues long. Germline CDR1 reads SGDLS; CDR2 reads YYNGEE. The CDR3 sequence is CASSAPDRVGGYTF. CDR3 coding DNA: TGTGCCAGCAGCGCCCCGGACAGGGTCGGGGGCTACACCTTC.

The V gene is TRBV19, the J gene TRBJ1-6, with unresolved D. Trimming left V 7 bases short and J 7 bases short, with 8 bases between. CDR1 LNHDA and CDR2 SQIVND come from the germline V gene (reference sequence). The CDR3 loop spans 12 amino acids. Here the CDR3 DNA reads TGTGCCAGTATTGGCCGAAATTCACCCCTCCACTTT. It encodes CASIGRNSPLHF.

This CDR3 is CASSFRDYGYTF. In nucleotides, the CDR3 is TGTGCCAGCAGCTTCAGGGATTATGGCTACACCTTC. This chain connects TRBV7-2 to TRBJ1-2; the D gene is possibly TRBD1 (5 bases). The CDR3 sequence is 12 residues long. Trimming took 3 bases from V and 5 from J, leaving 7 bases between them. CDR1 is SGHTA, CDR2 FQGNSA, per germline.

The J gene is TRBJ1-6, the V gene TRBV9; 8 nucleotides line up with TRBD1. The CDR3 is 17 residues long. The germline gives CDR1 SGDLS, CDR2 YYNGEE. V was clipped by 3 bases and J by 2 bases; unmatched bases: 7. This CDR3 reads CASSGGTGWPYNSPLHF. CDR3 bases: TGTGCCAGCAGCGGTGGGACAGGTTGGCCCTATAATTCACCCCTCCACTTT.

The chain has TRBV4-1 and TRBJ1-2, with D unclear. The CDR3 is 16 residues long. Looked up from germline, CDR1 is MGHRA and CDR2 is YSYEKL. Trimming shortened V by 1 base and J by 5 bases, and 17 bases separated the two germline ends. The CDR3 DNA reads as TGCGCCAGCAGCCAAGGTTGGAGGGAATGGGATTATGGCTACACCTTC. Protein product: CASSQGWREWDYGYTF.

Only one count was recorded for this clone. The chain combines TRBV5-4 with TRBJ2-1, with TRBD1 matching 10 bases. From germline, CDR1 is SGHNT and CDR2 YYREEE (reference sequence). Trimming cost V 3 bases and J 1 base; bases outside gene matches: 4. The CDR3 runs to 16 residues. CDR3 sequence: CASSSSDRGSYNEQFF. The CDR3 DNA reads TGTGCCAGCAGCTCATCGGACAGGGGGTCCTACAATGAGCAGTTCTTC.